Listed here are 11 T cell receptor beta chains from one sample, sequenced in a study of early T cells in non-severe SARS-CoV-2 infection. TCRdb used MiXCR to reprocess the 5' RACE reads, holding one entry per CDR3 protein. The table includes tens of thousands of distinct CDR3 sequences, around 15% detected once. Sequencing was performed on whole blood. The source is an adult who was a healthcare worker with PCR-confirmed SARS-CoV-2 infection or an uninfected control (not recorded which).

This clonotype has only a few counts. CDR3 residues: CASSYTGAGNTIYF. CDR3 DNA: TGTGCCAGCAGTTATACGGGGGCTGGAAACACCATATATTTT. The chain joins TRBV6-5 to TRBJ1-3, with D possibly TRBD1 on 5 matching bases. V lost 3 bases to trimming and J lost 2 bases, with 8 bases between them. The CDR3 covers 14 residues. Germline CDR1 and CDR2: MNHEY and SVGAGI.

J is TRBJ1-1 and V is TRBV27, with TRBD1 as a possible D gene (5 bases). V gave up 0 bases and J gave up 1 base, with 6 bases separating them. CDR1 MNHEY and CDR2 SMNVEV come from the germline V gene (reference sequence). The CDR3 extends over 14 amino acids. The CDR3 region has the DNA TGTGCCAGCAGTTTATCGAGGGGGAACACTGAAGCTTTCTTT. Translation gives CASSLSRGNTEAFF.

The J gene is TRBJ1-2, the V gene TRBV29-1; D is perhaps TRBD1 (5 bases). The CDR3 runs to 13 residues. Germline lookup yields CDR1 SQVTM and CDR2 ANQGSEA. The ends were cut back, 7 bases at V and 4 bases at J, with 16 bases in the middle. The CDR3 nucleotides are TGCAGCGCCCGACAGCCCGGGGGCTATGGCTACACCTTC. Protein sequence: CSARQPGGYGYTF.

Points on this clonotype: At one of its ends the junction is not consistent with the germline gene, which may arise from a read error. CDR3 DNA: TGTGCCAGCAGTCGTACCGGGACTAGCGGGGGGGCCAGTTTT. Its translation: CASSRTGTSGGASF. V is TRBV6-5 and J is TRBJ2-3; 16 bases are shared with TRBD2. CDR1 is MNHEY and CDR2 is SVGAGI in the germline V gene. CDR3 size: 14 residues.

This clonotype was counted many times. The chain recombines TRBV6-6 with TRBJ1-5; no clear D. With 6 bases removed from V and 9 bases from J, the gap between germline ends came to 12 bases. The germline gives CDR1 MNHNY, CDR2 SVGAGI (reference sequence). This CDR3 has 12 amino acids. The CDR3 sequence is CASSPAGWPQHF. In DNA, the CDR3 is TGTGCCAGCAGCCCGGCTGGGTGGCCCCAGCATTTT.

V usage is TRBV7-2 and J usage is TRBJ1-2; D is unclear. With 3 bases removed from V and 2 bases from J, the gap between germline ends came to 10 bases. Germline CDR1 is SGHTA and CDR2 is FQGNSA. This CDR3 spans 14 amino acids. The CDR3 DNA is TGTGCCAGCAGCTTTTCGGATGTAAACTATGGCTACACCTTC. Translation gives CASSFSDVNYGYTF. Together with reference TRBV7-2 and TRBJ1-2, the CDR3 gives the full variable domain: GAGVSQSPSNKVTEKGKDVELRCDPISGHTALYWYRQSLGQGLEFLIYFQGNSAPDKSGLPSDRFSAERTGGSVSTLTIQRTQQEDSAVYLCASSFSDVNYGYTFGSGTRLTVV.

For the CDR3, the DNA is TGCGCCAGCAGCCAAGTGGGGACAGGGGCATCTGGCTACACCTTC. As protein: CASSQVGTGASGYTF. The V call is TRBV4-3, the J call TRBJ1-2, with 10 bases lining up with TRBD1. Trimming at V came to 1 base and at J to 7 bases, leaving 6 bases not matched to a gene. The CDR3 runs 15 residues. Per germline, CDR1 LGHNA and CDR2 YSLEER.

In this sample, this clonotype turned up many times. The rearrangement links TRBV11-2 to TRBJ2-7; D not certain. Germline V gives CDR1 SGHAT, CDR2 FQNNGV. CDR3 length: 14 residues. Trimming left V 4 bases short and J 3 bases short, with 13 bases between. The CDR3 nucleotides read TGTGCCAGCAGCTCCTCGATTCTAATCTACGAGCAGTACTTC. It specifies CASSSSILIYEQYF.

This clonotype was detected only a few times. The chain employs TRBV7-2 and TRBJ1-2, with 8 bases identical to TRBD1. This CDR3 spans 13 amino acids. The J segment lost 8 bases and the V segment lost 1 base, leaving 3 bases of the junction unmatched. The germline CDR1 and CDR2 sequences are SGHTA and FQGNSA. The CDR3 region has the DNA TGTGCCAGCAGCTTAGGGACAGGGAGGGGCTACACCTTC. Residues: CASSLGTGRGYTF.

This clonotype was observed a few times. In DNA, the CDR3 is TGTGCCAGCAGTTACGATCACACCGCAAAAAACATTCAGTACTTC. Translated, it gives CASSYDHTAKNIQYF. The genes are TRBV6-2 or TRBV6-3 and TRBJ2-4; D is unresolved. The CDR3 has 15 amino acids. Trimming removed 2 bases at V and 4 bases at J, with 12 bases between. Germline loops: CDR1 MNHEY, CDR2 SVGEGT.

The chain combines TRBV6-5 with TRBJ2-7; D possibly matches TRBD1 or TRBD2 (5 bases each). There are 14 residues in the CDR3. V lost 2 bases and J lost 3, with 11 bases in between. Looked up from germline, CDR1 is MNHEY and CDR2 is SVGAGI. CDR3: CASSYTGTGYEQYF. Here the CDR3 DNA reads TGTGCCAGCAGTTACACCGGGACGGGCTACGAGCAGTACTTC.